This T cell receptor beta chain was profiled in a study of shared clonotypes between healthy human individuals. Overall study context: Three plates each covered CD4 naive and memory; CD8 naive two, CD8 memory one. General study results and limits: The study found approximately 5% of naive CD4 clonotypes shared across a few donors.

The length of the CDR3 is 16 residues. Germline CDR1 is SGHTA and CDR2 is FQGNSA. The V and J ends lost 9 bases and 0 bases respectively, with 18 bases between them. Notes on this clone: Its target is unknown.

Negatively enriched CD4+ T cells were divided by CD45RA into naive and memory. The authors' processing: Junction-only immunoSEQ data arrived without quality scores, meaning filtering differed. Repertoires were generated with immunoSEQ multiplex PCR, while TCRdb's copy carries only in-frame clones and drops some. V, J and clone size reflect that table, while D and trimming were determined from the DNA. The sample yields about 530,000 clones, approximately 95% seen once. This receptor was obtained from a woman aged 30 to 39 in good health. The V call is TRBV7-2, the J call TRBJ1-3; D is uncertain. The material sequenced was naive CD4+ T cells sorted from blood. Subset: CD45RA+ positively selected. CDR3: CASSGPGFYSGNTIYF. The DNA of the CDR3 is TGTGCCAGTTCCGGGCCGGGTTTCTACTCTGGAAACACCATATATTTT.